These 14 T cell receptor beta chains were sequenced from one sample in a study of cytomegalovirus exposure and HLA in healthy donors. In the PCR, 60 Vbeta and 13 Jbeta primers were used. Sequencing used immunoSEQ multiplex PCR; TCRdb keeps in-frame clones, though not all of them. The table lists 150,000 to 200,000 clones, roughly 84% of them singletons. Sequencing input: PBMCs. These TCRs come from a middle-aged man in good health and CMV-seropositive.

The chain carries TRBV27 and TRBJ1-1; a weak D match, TRBD1 (6 bases). The CDR3 covers 14 residues. Trimming pared 3 bases from V and 1 base from J, leaving 9 bases between. CDR1 and CDR2 from the germline V gene are MNHEY and SMNVEV (reference sequence). The CDR3 spells CASSFPGQNTEAFF. The DNA for the CDR3 is TGTGCCAGCAGTTTCCCGGGACAGAACACTGAAGCTTTCTTT.

This clone was seen only once. The identical CDR3 is also encoded by other nucleotide sequences in the sample. This chain uses TRBV6-6 with TRBJ1-3; TRBD1 might be the D (6 bases). The CDR3 length is 15 residues. CDR1 and CDR2 from the germline V gene are MNHNY and SVGAGI (reference sequence). V shed 2 bases and J shed 0 bases, with 8 bases lying between them. The CDR3 nucleotides are TGTGCCAGCAGTTACGGACAGCGCTCTGGAAACACCATATATTTT. The encoded protein is CASSYGQRSGNTIYF.

This clone was observed a few times. The chain combines TRBV18 with TRBJ1-2; 7 bases are a match to TRBD1. The CDR3 runs 16 residues. Trimming took 3 bases from V and 1 from J; bases not matched to a gene: 8. CDR1 is KGHSH, CDR2 LQKENI, per germline. CDR3 sequence: CASSPSGGRNNYGYTF. The CDR3 nucleotides read TGTGCCAGCTCACCCTCAGGGGGGCGAAATAACTATGGCTACACCTTC.

In this sample, this clone turned up a few times. V usage is TRBV2 and J usage is TRBJ1-6, with 10 positions matching TRBD1. The germline CDR1 and CDR2 sequences are SNHLY and FYNNEI. After removal of 5 bases from V and 7 bases from J, the junction contained 5 bases not matched to a gene. The CDR3 runs to 15 residues. CDR3 bases: TGTGCCAGCAGTAGGGACAGGGGACTCAATTCACCCCTCCACTTT. Translated: CASSRDRGLNSPLHF.

The rearrangement uses TRBV7-2 and TRBJ1-2; weak D call: TRBD1 (6 bases). Trimming removed 5 bases from V and 4 bases from J, with 11 bases in between. The CDR3 consists of 13 residues. Germline CDR1 SGHTA, CDR2 FQGNSA. This CDR3 reads CASSVGTRYGYTF. The DNA of the CDR3 is TGTGCCAGCAGCGTCGGGACACGCTATGGCTACACCTTC.

The chain is built from TRBV7-8 and TRBJ1-2; D call uncertain. V was trimmed by 1 base and J by 6 bases, leaving 6 bases between them. The CDR3 length is 12 residues. Germline V gene sequence: CDR1 SGHVS, CDR2 FQNEAQ. The CDR3 nucleotides are TGTGCCAGCAGCTTAGTAGAAGATGGCTACACCTTC. Translated, it gives CASSLVEDGYTF.

The chain has TRBV29-1 and TRBJ2-3; TRBD2 agrees at 10 bases. The CDR3 loop spans 16 amino acids. In germline, CDR1 is SQVTM, CDR2 ANQGSEA. The junction had 19 bases not matched to a gene; V was cut back by 8 bases and J by 8 bases. The CDR3 region is CSFRSRAGGPGSTQYF. The DNA of the CDR3 is TGCAGCTTCCGGTCACGAGCGGGAGGGCCAGGAAGTACGCAGTATTTT.

The chain employs TRBV6-6 and TRBJ1-5, with 9 bases that match TRBD1. V trimming: 5 bases; J trimming: 0 bases; junction bases outside the gene matches: 2. The germline CDR1 and CDR2 sequences are MNHNY and SVGAGI (reference sequence). The CDR3 runs to 15 residues. The CDR3 loop is CASSRTGDSNQPQHF. The CDR3 DNA sequence: TGTGCCAGCAGTCGGACAGGGGATAGCAATCAGCCCCAGCATTTT.

The chain recombines TRBV4-1 with TRBJ1-4, with D possibly being TRBD1 (5 bases). The V and J ends lost 4 bases and 4 bases respectively, with 16 bases between them. Germline V gene lookup returns CDR1 MGHRA and CDR2 YSYEKL. The CDR3 has 16 amino acids. The CDR3 DNA is TGCGCCAGCAGCCTCCCTCACAGGCGCAATAATGAAAAACTGTTTTTT. This gives the protein CASSLPHRRNNEKLFF.

The rearrangement uses TRBV18 and TRBJ1-6, with a tentative D call TRBD1 (5 bases). The germline V and J ends were trimmed by 2 bases and 0 bases, with 8 bases remaining between them. This CDR3 is 16 amino acids long. Looked up from germline, CDR1 is KGHSH and CDR2 is LQKENI. The DNA for the CDR3 is TGTGCCAGCTCACCAGTCGGGGGCTCCTATAATTCACCCCTCCACTTT. This codes for CASSPVGGSYNSPLHF.

The rearrangement joins TRBV9 to TRBJ1-2, with TRBD1 identical over 8 bases. In germline, CDR1 is SGDLS, CDR2 YYNGEE. The CDR3 sequence is 14 residues long. Unmatched junction bases numbered 2, after V lost 0 bases and J lost 4 bases. The CDR3 nucleotides read TGTGCCAGCAGCGTAGCTCAGGGGGCCTATGGCTACACCTTC. Protein: CASSVAQGAYGYTF.

The rearrangement uses TRBV25-1 and TRBJ1-5; D gene uncertain. Trimming took 6 bases from V and 8 from J, leaving 14 bases between them. Germline CDR1 reads MGHDK; CDR2 reads SYGVNS. The CDR3 sequence is 13 residues long. This CDR3 is CASRARIGEPQHF. The CDR3 DNA is TGTGCCAGCAGGGCACGGATCGGGGAGCCCCAGCATTTT.

V is TRBV6-5 and J is TRBJ1-2, with 9 bases aligning to TRBD1. CDR1 is MNHEY and CDR2 is SVGAGI in the germline V gene. Trimming at V came to 5 bases and at J to 2 bases, leaving 6 bases not matched to a gene. The CDR3 totals 15 residues. As DNA, the CDR3 is TGTGCCAGCAGTCAAGGGACAGGGCACAACTATGGCTACACCTTC. Protein sequence: CASSQGTGHNYGYTF.

This sequence joins TRBV6-5 and TRBJ2-3; the match to TRBD2 covers 7 bases. CDR1 and CDR2 from the germline V gene are MNHEY and SVGAGI. This CDR3 spans 15 amino acids. With 8 bases clipped from V and 2 bases from J, the junction kept 10 bases outside the gene matches. This chain's CDR3 is CASRRGLAVTDTQYF. CDR3 nucleotides: TGTGCCAGCCGACGAGGCCTAGCGGTCACAGATACGCAGTATTTT.